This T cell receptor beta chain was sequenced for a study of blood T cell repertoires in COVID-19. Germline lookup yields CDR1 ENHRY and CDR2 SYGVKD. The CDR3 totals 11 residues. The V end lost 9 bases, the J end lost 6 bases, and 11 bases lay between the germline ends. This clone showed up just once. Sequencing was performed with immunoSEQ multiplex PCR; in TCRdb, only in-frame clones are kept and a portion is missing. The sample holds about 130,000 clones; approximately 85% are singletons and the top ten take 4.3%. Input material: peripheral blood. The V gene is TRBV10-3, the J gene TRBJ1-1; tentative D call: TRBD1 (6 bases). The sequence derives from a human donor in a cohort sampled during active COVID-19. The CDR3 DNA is TGTGCCATTAGAAAGGGGGCTGAAGCTTTCTTT. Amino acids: CAIRKGAEAFF.